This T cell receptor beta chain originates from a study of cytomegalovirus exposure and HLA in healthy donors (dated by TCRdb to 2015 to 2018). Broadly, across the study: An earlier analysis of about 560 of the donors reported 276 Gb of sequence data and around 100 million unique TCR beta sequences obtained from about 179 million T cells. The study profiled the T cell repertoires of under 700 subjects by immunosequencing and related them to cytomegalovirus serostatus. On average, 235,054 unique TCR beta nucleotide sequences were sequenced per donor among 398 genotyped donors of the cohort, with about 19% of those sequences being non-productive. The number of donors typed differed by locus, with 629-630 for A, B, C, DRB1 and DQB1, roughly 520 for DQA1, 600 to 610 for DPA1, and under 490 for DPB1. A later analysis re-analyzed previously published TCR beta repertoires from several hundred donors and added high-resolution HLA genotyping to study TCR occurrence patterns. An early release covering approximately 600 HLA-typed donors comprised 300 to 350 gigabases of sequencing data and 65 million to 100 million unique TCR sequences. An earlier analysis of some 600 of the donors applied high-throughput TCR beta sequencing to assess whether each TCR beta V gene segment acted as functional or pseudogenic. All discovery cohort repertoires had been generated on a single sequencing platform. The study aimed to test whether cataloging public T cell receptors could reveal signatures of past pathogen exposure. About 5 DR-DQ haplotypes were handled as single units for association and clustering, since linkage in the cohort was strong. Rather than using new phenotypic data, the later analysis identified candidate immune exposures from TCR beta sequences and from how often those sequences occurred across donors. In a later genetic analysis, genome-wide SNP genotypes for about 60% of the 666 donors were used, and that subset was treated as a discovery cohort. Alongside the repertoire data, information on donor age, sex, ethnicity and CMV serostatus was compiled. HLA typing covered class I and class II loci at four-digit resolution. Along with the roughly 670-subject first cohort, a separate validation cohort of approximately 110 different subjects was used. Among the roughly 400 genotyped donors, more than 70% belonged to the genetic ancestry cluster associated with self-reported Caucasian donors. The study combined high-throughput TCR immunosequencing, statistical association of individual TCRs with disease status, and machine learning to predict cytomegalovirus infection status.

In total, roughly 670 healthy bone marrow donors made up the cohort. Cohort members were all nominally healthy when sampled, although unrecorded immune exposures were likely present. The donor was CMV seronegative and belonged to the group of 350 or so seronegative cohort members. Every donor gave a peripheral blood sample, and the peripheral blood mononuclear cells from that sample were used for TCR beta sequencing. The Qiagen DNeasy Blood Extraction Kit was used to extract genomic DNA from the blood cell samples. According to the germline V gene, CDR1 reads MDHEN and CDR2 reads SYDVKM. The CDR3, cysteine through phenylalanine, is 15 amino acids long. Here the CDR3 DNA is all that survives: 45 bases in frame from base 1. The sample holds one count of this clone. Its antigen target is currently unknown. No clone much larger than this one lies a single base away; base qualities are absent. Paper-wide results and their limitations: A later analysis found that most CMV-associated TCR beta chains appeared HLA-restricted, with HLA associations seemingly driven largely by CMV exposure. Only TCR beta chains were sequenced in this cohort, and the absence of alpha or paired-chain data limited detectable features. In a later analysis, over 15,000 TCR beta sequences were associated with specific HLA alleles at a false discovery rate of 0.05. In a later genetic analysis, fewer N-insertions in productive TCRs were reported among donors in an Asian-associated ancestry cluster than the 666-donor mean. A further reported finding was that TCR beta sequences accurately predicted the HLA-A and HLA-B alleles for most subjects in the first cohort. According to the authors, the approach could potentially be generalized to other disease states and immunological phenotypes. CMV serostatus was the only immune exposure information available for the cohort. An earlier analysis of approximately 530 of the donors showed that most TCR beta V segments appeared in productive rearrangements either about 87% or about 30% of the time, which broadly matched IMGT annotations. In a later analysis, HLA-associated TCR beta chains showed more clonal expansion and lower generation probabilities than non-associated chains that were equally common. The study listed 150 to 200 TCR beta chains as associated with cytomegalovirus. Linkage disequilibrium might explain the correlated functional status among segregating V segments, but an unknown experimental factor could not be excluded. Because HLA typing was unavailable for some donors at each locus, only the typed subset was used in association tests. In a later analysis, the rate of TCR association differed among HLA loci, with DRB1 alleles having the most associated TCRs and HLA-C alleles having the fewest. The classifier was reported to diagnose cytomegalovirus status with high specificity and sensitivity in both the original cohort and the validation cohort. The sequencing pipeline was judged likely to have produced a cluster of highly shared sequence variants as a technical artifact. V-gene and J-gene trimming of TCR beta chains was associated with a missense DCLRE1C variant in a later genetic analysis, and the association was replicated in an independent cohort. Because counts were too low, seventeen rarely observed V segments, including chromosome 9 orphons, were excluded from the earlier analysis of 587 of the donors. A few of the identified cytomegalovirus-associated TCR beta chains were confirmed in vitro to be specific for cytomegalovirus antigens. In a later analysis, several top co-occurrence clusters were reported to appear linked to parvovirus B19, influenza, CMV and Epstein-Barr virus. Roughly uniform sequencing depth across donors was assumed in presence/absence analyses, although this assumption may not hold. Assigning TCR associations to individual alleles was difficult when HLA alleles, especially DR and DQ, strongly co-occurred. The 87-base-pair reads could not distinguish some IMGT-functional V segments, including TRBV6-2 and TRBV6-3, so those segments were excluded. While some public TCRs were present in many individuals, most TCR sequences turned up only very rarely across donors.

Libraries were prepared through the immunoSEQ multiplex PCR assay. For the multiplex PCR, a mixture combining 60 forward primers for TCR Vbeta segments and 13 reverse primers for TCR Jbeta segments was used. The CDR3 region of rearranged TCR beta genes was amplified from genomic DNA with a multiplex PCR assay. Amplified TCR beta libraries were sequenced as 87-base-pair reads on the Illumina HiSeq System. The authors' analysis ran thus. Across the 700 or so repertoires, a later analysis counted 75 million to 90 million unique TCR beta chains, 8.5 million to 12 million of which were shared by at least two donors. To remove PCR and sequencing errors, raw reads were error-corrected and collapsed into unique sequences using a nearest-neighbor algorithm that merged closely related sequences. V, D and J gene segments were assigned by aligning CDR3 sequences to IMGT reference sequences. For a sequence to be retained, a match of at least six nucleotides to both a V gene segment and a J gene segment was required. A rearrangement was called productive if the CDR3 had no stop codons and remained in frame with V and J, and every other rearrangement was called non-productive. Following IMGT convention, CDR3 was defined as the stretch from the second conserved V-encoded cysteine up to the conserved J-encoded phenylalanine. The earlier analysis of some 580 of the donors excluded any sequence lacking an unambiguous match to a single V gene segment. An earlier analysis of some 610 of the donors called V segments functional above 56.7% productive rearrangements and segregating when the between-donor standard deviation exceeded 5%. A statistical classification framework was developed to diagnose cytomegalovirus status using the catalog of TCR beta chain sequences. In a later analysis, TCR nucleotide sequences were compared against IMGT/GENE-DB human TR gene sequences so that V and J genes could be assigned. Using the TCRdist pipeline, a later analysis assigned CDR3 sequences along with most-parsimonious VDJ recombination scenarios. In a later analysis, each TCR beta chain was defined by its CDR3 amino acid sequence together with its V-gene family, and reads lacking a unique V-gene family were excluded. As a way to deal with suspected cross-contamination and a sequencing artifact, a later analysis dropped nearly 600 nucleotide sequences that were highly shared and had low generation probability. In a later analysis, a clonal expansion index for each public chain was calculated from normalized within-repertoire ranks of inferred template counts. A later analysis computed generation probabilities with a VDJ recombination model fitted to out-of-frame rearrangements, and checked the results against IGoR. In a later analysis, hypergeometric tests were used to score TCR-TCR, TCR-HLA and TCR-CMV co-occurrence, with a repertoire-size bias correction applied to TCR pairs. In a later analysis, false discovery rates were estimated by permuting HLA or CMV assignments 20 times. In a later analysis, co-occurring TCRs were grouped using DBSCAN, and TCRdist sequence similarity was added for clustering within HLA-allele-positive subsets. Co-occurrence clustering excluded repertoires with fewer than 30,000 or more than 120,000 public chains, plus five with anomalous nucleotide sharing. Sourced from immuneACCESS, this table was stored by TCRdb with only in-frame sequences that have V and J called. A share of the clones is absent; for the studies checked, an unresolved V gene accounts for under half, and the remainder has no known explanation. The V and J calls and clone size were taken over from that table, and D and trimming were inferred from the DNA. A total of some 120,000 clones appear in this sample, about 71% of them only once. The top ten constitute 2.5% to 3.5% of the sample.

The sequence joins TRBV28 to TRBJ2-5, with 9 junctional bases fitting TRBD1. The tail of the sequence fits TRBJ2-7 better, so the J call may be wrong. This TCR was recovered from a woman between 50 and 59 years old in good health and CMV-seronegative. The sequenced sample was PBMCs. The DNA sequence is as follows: TGTGCCAGCAGCTCTCCTGGGGACAGGGCCTACGAGCAGTACTTC. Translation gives CASSSPGDRAYEQYF.